There are a few counts of the clone carrying this TCR beta chain. These data are taken from a study of blood T cell repertoires in COVID-19. Generated by immunoSEQ multiplex PCR, the TCRdb table keeps only in-frame clones and is missing some. The table includes 150,000 to 180,000 clones, roughly 83% detected once. Germline CDR1 SNHLY, CDR2 FYNNEI. The CDR3 sequence is 14 residues long. Trimming removed 4 bases at V and 3 bases at J, with 12 bases between. Sequencing was carried out using peripheral blood. The sequence was collected from a woman aged 60-70 years with COVID-19, enrolled during active disease. The V gene is TRBV2, the J gene TRBJ1-1, with a weak D call TRBD1 (5 bases). CDR3 DNA sequence: TGTGCCAGCAGTGCTTGGGGCGGTTACACTGAAGCTTTCTTT. It is translated as CASSAWGGYTEAFF.